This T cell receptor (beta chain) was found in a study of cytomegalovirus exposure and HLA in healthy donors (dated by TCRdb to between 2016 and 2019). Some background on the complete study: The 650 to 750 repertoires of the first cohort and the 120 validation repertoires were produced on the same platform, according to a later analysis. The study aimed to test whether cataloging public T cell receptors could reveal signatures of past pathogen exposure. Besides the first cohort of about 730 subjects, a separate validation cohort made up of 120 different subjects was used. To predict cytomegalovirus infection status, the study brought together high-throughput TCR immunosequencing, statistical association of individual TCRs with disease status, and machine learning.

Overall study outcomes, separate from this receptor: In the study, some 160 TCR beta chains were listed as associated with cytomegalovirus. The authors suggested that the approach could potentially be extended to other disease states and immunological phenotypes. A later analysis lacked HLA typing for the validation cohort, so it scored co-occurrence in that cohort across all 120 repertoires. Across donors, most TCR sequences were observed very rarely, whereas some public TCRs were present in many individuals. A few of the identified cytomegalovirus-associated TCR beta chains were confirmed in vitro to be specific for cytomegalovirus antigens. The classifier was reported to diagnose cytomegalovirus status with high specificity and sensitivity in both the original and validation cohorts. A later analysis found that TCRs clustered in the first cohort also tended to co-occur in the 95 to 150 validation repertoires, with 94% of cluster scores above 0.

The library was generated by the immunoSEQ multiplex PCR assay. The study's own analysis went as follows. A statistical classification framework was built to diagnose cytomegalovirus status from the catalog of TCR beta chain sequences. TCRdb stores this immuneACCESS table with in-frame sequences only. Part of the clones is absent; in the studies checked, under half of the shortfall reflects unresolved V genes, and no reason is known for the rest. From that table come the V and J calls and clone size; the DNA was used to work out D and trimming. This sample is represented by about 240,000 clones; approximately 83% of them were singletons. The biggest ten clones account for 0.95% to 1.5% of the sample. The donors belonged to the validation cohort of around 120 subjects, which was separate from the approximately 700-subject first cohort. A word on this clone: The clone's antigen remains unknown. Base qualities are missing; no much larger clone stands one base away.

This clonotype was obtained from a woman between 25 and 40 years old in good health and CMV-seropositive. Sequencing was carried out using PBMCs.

The nucleotide sequence reads as follows: TGTGCCAGCAGTTCAGGACTGGGCACTGAAGCTTTCTTT. This codes for CASSSGLGTEAFF. The chain joins TRBV27 to TRBJ1-1; the D gene lacks a confident call. V loses 4 bases of germline sequence and J loses 4 bases, and the interval between the two ends is 10 bases. As encoded in the germline V gene (reference sequence), CDR1 is MNHEY while CDR2 is SMNVEV. The CDR3 starts with the cysteine, ends with the phenylalanine, and has 13 residues. CDR3 DNA only is kept here, 39 bases in frame from base 1.